This T cell receptor beta chain is from a study of T cells after yellow fever vaccination. Overall study findings and caveats: Primary-vaccination clones mostly resurfaced post-booster (about 96% CD4, approximately 89% CD8).

Germline V gene lookup returns CDR1 KGHDR and CDR2 SFDVKD. This CDR3 is 15 amino acids long. Trimming pared 0 bases from V and 1 base from J, leaving 6 bases between. MiXCR was run by TCRdb on the 5' RACE reads, yielding one entry per CDR3 protein. The sample records about 150,000 distinct CDR3 sequences, 5% to 7.5% being singletons. This clonotype was picked up a small number of times. Its cognate antigen is unknown. The TCR was taken from a young man who received the YFV17D yellow fever vaccine. This chain connects TRBV24-1 to TRBJ2-1, with TRBD2 as a possible D gene (5 bases). The sequenced sample was CD4+ T cells sorted from PBMCs, obtained 10 days after the yellow fever booster vaccination. In DNA, the CDR3 is TGTGCCACCAGTGATTTGAGGACTTCCTACAATGAGCAGTTCTTC. Residues: CATSDLRTSYNEQFF.